A single sample gave rise to the 23 T cell receptor beta chains below, sequenced in a study of blood T cell repertoires in COVID-19. TCRdb keeps only in-frame clones here, not all; method: immunoSEQ multiplex PCR. The table lists a few hundred thousand clones, approximately 82% of them singletons. Sequenced: peripheral blood. These receptors were obtained from a woman in her forties or fifties with acute or convalescent COVID-19.

The chain carries TRBV27 and TRBJ2-5; D might be TRBD2 (5 bases). V shed 2 bases and J shed 3 bases, with 10 bases lying between them. This CDR3 has 14 residues. Germline loops: CDR1 MNHEY, CDR2 SMNVEV (reference sequence). The CDR3 sequence: CASSLGGPEETQYF. DNA for the CDR3: TGTGCCAGCAGTTTAGGAGGACCCGAAGAGACCCAGTACTTC.

The rearrangement links TRBV2 to TRBJ1-3, with 8 bases fitting TRBD1. Germline trimming cut 10 bases from V and 4 bases from J; bases unmatched to any gene: 6. This CDR3 is 13 amino acids long. Germline assignment: CDR1 SNHLY and CDR2 FYNNEI. The CDR3 loop is CATPDRVGNTIYF. CDR3 DNA: TGTGCCACCCCGGACAGGGTCGGAAACACCATATATTTT.

This sequence joins TRBV6-6 and TRBJ1-1, with D uncertain. The germline V gene encodes CDR1 MNHNY and CDR2 SVGAGI (reference sequence). V shed 6 bases and J shed 7 bases, with 12 bases lying between them. This CDR3 has 12 residues. CDR3 in amino acids: CASSLQTGEAFF. In DNA form, the CDR3 reads TGTGCCAGCAGCCTCCAAACGGGTGAAGCTTTCTTT.

The chain couples TRBV4-1 to TRBJ1-2; 9 positions match TRBD1. There are 16 residues in the CDR3. J gave up 1 base and V 3 bases, and 6 bases lay outside the gene matches. CDR1 and CDR2 from the germline V gene are MGHRA and YSYEKL. DNA of the CDR3: TGCGCCAGCAGCCATCTTTTGGACAGGGGTAACTATGGCTACACCTTC. It yields the protein CASSHLLDRGNYGYTF.

The chain has TRBV4-1 and TRBJ2-1; 8 nucleotides agree with TRBD2. V shed 0 bases, J shed 8 bases, and the junction held 12 bases outside the gene matches. Germline assignment: CDR1 MGHRA and CDR2 YSYEKL. The CDR3 contains 17 residues. The CDR3 DNA is TGCGCCAGCAGCCAAGATGGCGCAGCGGGAGAGGGCGATGAGCAGTTCTTC. Translation gives CASSQDGAAGEGDEQFF.

This clone was seen more than once but under ten times. This chain links TRBV5-1 with TRBJ2-3; 7 bases match TRBD1. The CDR3 loop spans 16 amino acids. Per the germline V gene, CDR1 is SGHRS and CDR2 is YFSETQ. J gave up 1 base and V 5 bases, and 10 bases lay outside the gene matches. CDR3 bases: TGCGCCAGCAGTCAGGACGACAGGGCCGGCACAGATACGCAGTATTTT. It codes for CASSQDDRAGTDTQYF.

DNA of the CDR3: TGTGCCAGCAGCTTAGGCGGGAACGGGGAGCTGTTTTTT. This translates into CASSLGGNGELFF. The rearrangement uses TRBV7-2 and TRBJ2-2; possible D gene TRBD2, 6 bases. V lost 1 base, J lost 7 bases, and 7 bases lay in between. The CDR3 totals 13 residues. Germline V gene sequence: CDR1 SGHTA, CDR2 FQGNSA. The entire variable domain, with the rest obtained from reference TRBV7-2 and TRBJ2-2, is as follows: GAGVSQSPSNKVTEKGKDVELRCDPISGHTALYWYRQSLGQGLEFLIYFQGNSAPDKSGLPSDRFSAERTGGSVSTLTIQRTQQEDSAVYLCASSLGGNGELFFGEGSRLTVL.

This clone has a single count. The rearrangement joins TRBV18 to TRBJ1-5, with TRBD1 as a possible D gene (6 bases). Trimming shortened V by 1 base and J by 5 bases, and 9 bases separated the two germline ends. This CDR3 has 14 residues. Germline CDR1 KGHSH, CDR2 LQKENI. CDR3 DNA sequence: TGTGCCAGCTCACCACGGCAGGGGTATCAGCCCCAGCATTTT. Translating it yields CASSPRQGYQPQHF.

The chain recombines TRBV4-3 with TRBJ1-2; D not certain. The CDR3 extends over 16 amino acids. V lost 0 bases to trimming and J lost 2 bases, with 13 bases between them. The V gene's germline CDR1 is LGHNA and CDR2 YSLEER. CDR3 coding DNA: TGCGCCAGCAGCCAAGATCAGCCGTGGAGGAACTATGGCTACACCTTC. Translating gives CASSQDQPWRNYGYTF.

V gene TRBV5-8 combines with J gene TRBJ2-2, with D unresolved. The CDR3 runs to 14 residues. V dropped 6 bases and J dropped 1 base, with 10 bases sitting between them. Per germline, CDR1 SGHTS and CDR2 YDEGEE. CDR3 region: CASTFLKNTGELFF. CDR3 coding DNA: TGTGCCAGCACGTTTCTTAAGAACACCGGGGAGCTGTTTTTT.

Comment on this clone: A read error may account for a junction end that differs from germline. This sequence joins TRBV7-2 and TRBJ1-2, with 10 nucleotides matching TRBD1. CDR1 SGHTA and CDR2 FQGNSA come from the germline V gene. The CDR3 is 15 amino acids. Here the CDR3 reads CASTLGGQGGYGYTF. CDR3 bases: TGTGCCAGCACCTTAGGTGGACAGGGGGGATATGGCTACACCTTC.

A few counts support this clone. The chain carries TRBV5-1 and TRBJ2-2; no definite D call. Trimming removed 0 bases from V and 6 bases from J, with 12 bases in between. CDR1 and CDR2 (germline): SGHRS, YFSETQ. CDR3 size: 15 residues. CDR3 in DNA: TGCGCCAGCAGCTTGGCAGAGGCCCGCCCCGGGGAGCTGTTTTTT. Its protein product is CASSLAEARPGELFF.

The CDR3 DNA sequence: TGTGCCAGCAGTCGAACGCAGGGTCCAGATACGCAGTATTTT. Encoded protein: CASSRTQGPDTQYF. The chain recombines TRBV6-5 with TRBJ2-3, with a possible D match to TRBD1 (5 bases). The V gene's germline CDR1 is MNHEY and CDR2 SVGAGI. Trimming left V 5 bases short and J 4 bases short, with 13 bases between. The CDR3 spans 14 residues.

The chain is built from TRBV27 and TRBJ2-5, with D possibly TRBD1 on 6 matching bases. Trimming stripped 4 bases from V and 5 bases from J, with 14 bases between. CDR1 is MNHEY and CDR2 is SMNVEV in the germline V gene (reference sequence). The CDR3 runs to 14 residues. The CDR3 protein is CASSYDRSGETQYF. CDR3 nucleotide sequence: TGTGCCAGCAGTTACGACAGGAGTGGCGAGACCCAGTACTTC.

The chain links TRBV11-3 to TRBJ1-1, with 7 bases that match TRBD1. Germline V CDR1 and CDR2: SGHNT, YENEEA. This CDR3 contains 14 residues. After removal of 4 bases from V and 5 bases from J, the junction contained 7 bases not matched to a gene. CDR3 region: CASSYTGAETEAFF. The DNA of the CDR3 is TGTGCCAGCAGCTACACAGGGGCAGAGACTGAAGCTTTCTTT.

The chain combines TRBV29-1 with TRBJ2-1, with TRBD2 identical over 8 bases. Losses at the gene ends were 4 bases for V and 4 bases for J; bases not matched to a gene: 3. The CDR3 extends over 13 amino acids. Germline V gives CDR1 SQVTM, CDR2 ANQGSEA. The CDR3 here is CSVGLARYNEQFF. Here the CDR3 DNA reads TGCAGCGTTGGACTAGCGCGTTACAATGAGCAGTTCTTC.

The rearrangement uses TRBV9 and TRBJ2-5; 9 nucleotides agree with TRBD2. Germline values: CDR1 SGDLS, CDR2 YYNGEE. J lost 0 bases, V lost 0 bases, and 9 bases had no gene match. This CDR3 spans 18 amino acids. The CDR3 DNA reads as TGTGCCAGCAGCGTAGGAGGTTTGAGCGGGGGGTACCAAGAGACCCAGTACTTC. The encoded protein is CASSVGGLSGGYQETQYF.

This clone turned up a few times. The chain has TRBV29-1 and TRBJ2-2; 9 bases map to TRBD1. The V gene's germline CDR1 is SQVTM and CDR2 ANQGSEA. Trimming removed 7 bases from V and 4 bases from J; junction bases left unmatched: 10. The CDR3 sequence is 15 residues long. CDR3 amino acids: CSARRTGDTTGELFF. In DNA form, the CDR3 reads TGCAGCGCCCGCCGGACAGGGGACACCACCGGGGAGCTGTTTTTT.

This clone was found once. The rearrangement uses TRBV29-1 and TRBJ2-1; no firm D call. The length of the CDR3 is 10 residues. The germline V gene has CDR1 SQVTM and CDR2 ANQGSEA. Trimming took off 6 bases at V and 4 bases at J, with 4 bases between the two ends. The chain's CDR3 is CSVSYNEQFF. As DNA, the CDR3 is TGCAGCGTCTCGTACAATGAGCAGTTCTTC.

The chain carries TRBV6-6 and TRBJ2-1; TRBD2 agrees at 10 bases. Germline CDR1 MNHNY, CDR2 SVGAGI (reference sequence). The CDR3 has 15 residues. V was clipped by 8 bases and J by 1 base; unmatched bases: 5. DNA for the CDR3: TGTGCCAGCGCCCTAGCGGGGGCTTCCTACAATGAGCAGTTCTTC. This encodes CASALAGASYNEQFF.

The V call is TRBV11-2, the J call TRBJ1-2; weak D call: TRBD1 (6 bases). The V gene lost 1 base and the J gene lost 4 bases, with 13 bases spanning the gap. CDR3 length: 15 residues. Germline V lookup: CDR1 SGHAT, CDR2 FQNNGV. CDR3 in DNA: TGTGCCAGCAGCTTAGTTCGGGGGGCCCTCTATGGCTACACCTTC. Its translation: CASSLVRGALYGYTF.

The chain recombines TRBV18 with TRBJ2-3; 10 bases align to TRBD1. The CDR3 sequence is 15 residues long. The germline V gene has CDR1 KGHSH and CDR2 LQKENI. The V gene end was trimmed by 0 bases and the J gene end by 5 bases; junction bases not matched to a gene: 2. The CDR3 is CASSPPRTGGDTQYF. In DNA, the CDR3 is TGTGCCAGCTCACCACCGAGGACAGGGGGAGATACGCAGTATTTT.

This chain joins TRBV4-1 and TRBJ2-1, with 11 nucleotides matching TRBD1. The germline CDR1 and CDR2 sequences are MGHRA and YSYEKL. This CDR3 is 13 amino acids long. V shed 4 bases, J shed 9 bases, and the junction held 2 bases outside the gene matches. The chain's CDR3 is CASSLDRGREQFF. The CDR3 coding sequence is TGCGCCAGCAGCCTGGACAGGGGGCGTGAGCAGTTCTTC.